This T cell receptor (beta chain) appears in the sequencing data of a study of cytomegalovirus exposure and HLA in healthy donors (dated by TCRdb to the late 2010s). For the study in its entirety: According to an earlier analysis of several hundred of the donors, about 179 million T cells yielded roughly 110 million unique TCR beta sequences and about 300 Gb of sequence data. Around 320 gigabases of sequencing data and 80 million or so unique TCR sequences were included in an early release covering around 600 HLA-typed donors. Among the roughly 430 genotyped donors, approximately 81% belonged to the genetic ancestry cluster associated with self-reported Caucasian donors. The study aimed to test whether signatures of past pathogen exposure could be identified by cataloging public T cell receptors. Using immunosequencing, the study profiled T cell repertoires from roughly 650 subjects and related those repertoires to cytomegalovirus serostatus. Along with the approximately 700-subject first cohort, a separate validation cohort of 120 different subjects was used. To predict cytomegalovirus infection status, the study brought together high-throughput TCR immunosequencing, statistical association of individual TCRs with disease status, and machine learning. A later analysis re-analyzed previously published TCR beta repertoires from several hundred donors and added high-resolution HLA genotyping to study TCR occurrence patterns. The later analysis used no new phenotypic data to find candidate immune exposures, relying instead on TCR beta sequences and their occurrence across donors. An earlier analysis of 587 of the donors used high-throughput TCR beta sequencing to judge whether each TCR beta V gene segment behaved as functional or pseudogenic. Donor age, sex, ethnicity and CMV serostatus were compiled together with the repertoire data. A later genetic analysis took genome-wide SNP genotypes for about 55% of the 666 donors and used that subset as a discovery cohort. All discovery cohort repertoires had been generated using a single sequencing platform. Class I and class II HLA loci were covered by the typing at four-digit resolution. The number of typed donors differed by locus: 629-630 for A, B, C, DRB1 and DQB1; approximately 520 for DQA1; fewer than 610 for DPA1; and approximately 450 for DPB1. Five DR-DQ haplotypes were handled as single units for association and clustering, since linkage in the cohort was strong. Among around 400 genotyped donors of the cohort, an average of approximately 200,000 unique TCR beta nucleotide sequences was sequenced per donor, of which about 18% were non-productive.

As encoded in the germline V gene, CDR1 is SQVTM while CDR2 is ANQGSEA. There are 13 amino acids in the CDR3, from cysteine to phenylalanine inclusive. CDR3 DNA only is kept here, 39 bases in frame from base 1. Library construction relied on the immunoSEQ multiplex PCR assay. For the multiplex PCR, a mixture combining 60 forward primers for TCR Vbeta segments and 13 reverse primers for TCR Jbeta segments was used. A multiplex PCR assay on genomic DNA amplified the CDR3 region of rearranged TCR beta genes. Amplified TCR beta libraries were sequenced as 87-base-pair reads on the Illumina HiSeq System. As for the authors' bioinformatics: A later analysis counted about 76 million unique TCR beta chains across the 690 or so repertoires, and 10 million to 11 million of these chains were shared by at least two donors. A nearest-neighbor algorithm error-corrected the raw reads and collapsed the reads into unique sequences, merging closely related sequences to remove PCR and sequencing errors. To assign V, D and J gene segments, CDR3 sequences were aligned to IMGT reference sequences. For a sequence to be retained, a match of at least six nucleotides was required to both a V gene segment and a J gene segment. Rearrangements were called productive when the CDR3 lacked stop codons and stayed in frame with V and J; all others were non-productive. CDR3 was defined by IMGT convention, running from the second conserved V-encoded cysteine to the conserved J-encoded phenylalanine. In an earlier analysis of more than 550 of the donors, sequences lacking an unambiguous match to a single V gene segment were excluded. An earlier analysis of a few hundred of the donors called V segments functional above 56.7% productive rearrangements and segregating when the between-donor standard deviation exceeded 5%. A statistical classification framework was built for diagnosing cytomegalovirus status from the catalog of TCR beta chain sequences. In a later analysis, TCR nucleotide sequences were compared against IMGT/GENE-DB human TR gene sequences so that V and J genes could be assigned. The TCRdist pipeline was used in a later analysis to assign CDR3 sequences and most-parsimonious VDJ recombination scenarios. In a later analysis, each TCR beta chain was defined by its CDR3 amino acid sequence together with its V-gene family, and reads without a unique V-gene family were excluded. To address suspected cross-contamination and a sequencing artifact, a later analysis removed 450 to 700 highly shared, low-generation-probability nucleotide sequences. In a later analysis, a clonal expansion index for each public chain was calculated from normalized within-repertoire ranks of inferred template counts. A later analysis computed generation probabilities with a VDJ recombination model fitted to out-of-frame rearrangements, and checked the results against IGoR. In a later analysis, TCR-TCR, TCR-HLA and TCR-CMV co-occurrence was scored with hypergeometric tests, and a repertoire-size bias correction was applied to TCR pairs. In a later analysis, false discovery rates were estimated by permuting HLA or CMV assignments 20 times. A later analysis grouped co-occurring TCRs with DBSCAN, adding TCRdist sequence similarity when clustering within HLA-allele-positive subsets. Repertoires with fewer than 30,000 or more than 120,000 public chains were left out of co-occurrence clustering, as were about five repertoires with anomalous nucleotide sharing. Drawn from immuneACCESS, this table holds only the in-frame rearrangements with V and J called that TCRdb kept. Clones are partly lost; checked studies trace under half to an unresolved V gene and leave the rest unexplained. V, J and clone size are those of that table, while D and trimming were read from the DNA. In this sample the table shows 200,000 to 250,000 clones, 70% to 80% of which occur a single time. Of the sample, around a sixth falls within the top ten clones.

This clone was seen a single time. The specificity of this receptor is unknown. Base qualities are not provided; no much larger clone lies one nucleotide away. In total, approximately 700 healthy bone marrow donors made up the cohort. At the time of sampling, all cohort members were nominally healthy, though unrecorded immune exposures were likely present. The donor tested CMV seronegative, placing the donor among the roughly 340 seronegative members of the cohort. Each donor provided a peripheral blood sample, and peripheral blood mononuclear cells were used for TCR beta sequencing. Genomic DNA extraction from the blood cell samples was performed with the Qiagen DNeasy Blood Extraction Kit. Study-wide findings and limitations: In a later analysis, HLA-associated TCR beta chains were found to be more clonally expanded and to have lower generation probabilities than equally common non-associated chains. A later analysis reported that several top co-occurrence clusters appeared linked to parvovirus B19, influenza, CMV and Epstein-Barr virus. Because some donors lacked HLA typing at each locus, the association tests relied only on the typed subset. Most TCR sequences were seen in very few donors, while some public TCRs were found in many individuals. In a later analysis, the rate of TCR association differed among HLA loci, with DRB1 alleles having the most associated TCRs and HLA-C alleles having the fewest. Because counts were too low, about 15 rarely observed V segments, including chromosome 9 orphons, were left out of the earlier analysis of 587 of the donors. Cytomegalovirus status was reported to be diagnosed by the classifier with high specificity and sensitivity in both the original and validation cohorts. A further reported finding was that TCR beta sequences accurately predicted the HLA-A and HLA-B alleles for most subjects in the first cohort. A cluster of highly shared sequence variants was judged likely to be a technical artifact of the sequencing pipeline. In vitro tests confirmed that three of the cytomegalovirus-associated TCR beta chains recognize cytomegalovirus antigens. A total of some 180 TCR beta chains were listed by the study as associated with cytomegalovirus. An association between a missense DCLRE1C variant and V-gene and J-gene trimming of TCR beta chains was found in a later genetic analysis and replicated in an independent cohort. Compared with the approximately 670-donor mean, donors in an Asian-associated ancestry cluster had fewer N-insertions in productive TCRs, according to a later genetic analysis. According to a later analysis, most CMV-associated TCR beta chains appeared to be HLA-restricted, and the HLA associations seemed to be driven largely by CMV exposure. Immune exposure information for the cohort was limited to CMV serostatus. The authors suggested that the approach could potentially be generalized to other disease states and immunological phenotypes. In an earlier analysis of approximately 590 of the donors, most TCR beta V segments appeared in productive rearrangements about 87% or about 30% of the time, broadly matching IMGT annotations. When HLA alleles, especially DR and DQ, strongly co-occurred, TCR associations were difficult to assign to individual alleles. Only TCR beta chains were sequenced in this cohort, and the absence of alpha or paired-chain data limited detectable features. At a false discovery rate of 0.05, a later analysis linked about 17,000 TCR beta sequences to specific HLA alleles. Presence/absence analyses assumed roughly uniform sequencing depth across donors, an assumption that may not hold. The 87-base-pair reads could not distinguish some IMGT-functional V segments, including TRBV6-2 and TRBV6-3, so those segments were excluded. Correlated functional status among segregating V segments might be attributable to linkage disequilibrium, but an unknown experimental factor could not be ruled out.

The receptor was isolated from a man between 35 and 55 years old in good health and CMV-seronegative. The rearrangement combines TRBV29-1 with TRBJ2-5, with a weak D call of TRBD2 (7 bases match). The end of the DNA fits TRBJ2-7 better, so the J call may be wrong. Source material: PBMCs. The CDR3 protein sequence reads: CSVRGGYSYEQYF. The DNA sequence reads TGCAGCGTGAGGGGGGGATACTCCTACGAGCAGTACTTC.